Detailed here is one TCR beta chain. Antigen: not known. Trimming pared 3 bases from V and 5 bases from J, leaving 20 bases between. Per the germline V gene, CDR1 is SGDLS and CDR2 is YYNGEE. The CDR3 loop spans 16 amino acids. The data stem from a study of T cell responses to AZD1222 COVID-19 vaccine. Study details: Second doses at about 4 or about 12 weeks were pooled. General study points: With dominance at 160-218 and 743-854, vaccine-associated CD4 TCRs spanned spike. The sample set comprised mostly white British donors with more females, and clonal diversity was possibly underestimated. No repertoire was sampled before or during the peak T cell response, only after it.

The protocol was immunoSEQ multiplex PCR, while the TCRdb copy is restricted to in-frame clones and leaves out a portion. Of about 160,000 clones listed, roughly 90% are singletons. The chain links TRBV9 to TRBJ2-5; D may match TRBD1 or TRBD2 (5 bases each). Sequenced here: peripheral blood, sampled on day 0 of AZD1222 vaccination. This clonotype originated in an adult in good health. The CDR3 loop is CASSARGAGTGETQYF. CDR3 nucleotide sequence: TGTGCCAGCAGCGCCCGGGGAGCAGGGACGGGTGAGACCCAGTACTTC.